What follows are 22 T cell receptor beta chains derived from one specimen sequenced in a study of metastatic and nonmetastatic thyroid tumors. Every patient was untreated before thyroid surgery. TCRdb re-analyzed the PCR reads using MiXCR. This sample has about 16,000 clones, with over 25% found just once. The sequenced material came from tumor tissue. The receptors originated from a male donor with papillary thyroid cancer or a benign thyroid nodule (not recorded which). Some clones in this sample may be carry-over from other donors' samples.

By proportion, this clone is medium-sized (0.01 to 0.1%). This rearrangement joins TRBV4-3 to TRBJ1-6; D is unresolved. CDR1 is LGHNA, CDR2 YSLEER, per germline. The CDR3 loop spans 17 amino acids. V gave up 0 bases and J gave up 0 bases, with 9 bases separating them. The CDR3 region is CASSQDFSSSYNSPLHF. The CDR3 region has the DNA TGCGCCAGCAGCCAAGATTTTAGTAGCTCCTATAATTCACCCCTCCACTTT.

This clone occurred a few times. The rearrangement uses TRBV6-1 and TRBJ2-1; TRBD2 aligns across 11 bases. Germline lookup yields CDR1 MNHNS and CDR2 SASEGT. Trimming cost V 6 bases and J 8 bases; bases outside gene matches: 9. The CDR3 extends over 15 amino acids. CDR3 bases: TGTGCCAGCAGGGTAACTAGCGGGAGTGGCCATGAGCAGTTCTTC. Encoded protein: CASRVTSGSGHEQFF.

The gene calls are TRBV4-1 and TRBJ1-1; no definite D call. The CDR3 is made up of 12 amino acids. Deletions cut 6 bases from V and 1 base from J, with 6 bases between. Germline CDR1 MGHRA, CDR2 YSYEKL. The CDR3 reads CASRHRNTEAFF. The DNA for the CDR3 is TGCGCCAGCAGACACAGGAACACTGAAGCTTTCTTT.

The chain recombines TRBV6-5 with TRBJ2-1; D remains unclear. CDR1 and CDR2 (germline): MNHEY, SVGAGI. This CDR3 spans 16 amino acids. Trimming pared 6 bases from V and 9 bases from J, leaving 24 bases between. The DNA of the CDR3 is TGTGCCAGCAGCCCCCCAAGGTACTCCGTAAATGGTGAGCAGTTCTTC. It encodes CASSPPRYSVNGEQFF.

The chain has TRBV6-1 and TRBJ2-5, with 9 bases lining up with TRBD1. In germline, CDR1 is MNHNS, CDR2 SASEGT. This CDR3 region has 15 residues. V shed 0 bases, J shed 1 base, and the junction held 0 bases outside the gene matches. The CDR3 coding sequence is TGTGCCAGCAGTGAAGCGACAGGGGGCCAAGAGACCCAGTACTTC. It encodes CASSEATGGQETQYF.

This clone showed up many times. The gene calls are TRBV29-1 and TRBJ1-2; D uncertain. V lost 0 bases and J lost 5, with 13 bases in between. The CDR3 totals 14 residues. Germline V gene lookup returns CDR1 SQVTM and CDR2 ANQGSEA. This CDR3 is CSVEDVVGMYGYTF. CDR3 nucleotide sequence: TGCAGCGTTGAAGATGTGGTAGGGATGTATGGCTACACCTTC.

The rearrangement links TRBV6-4 to TRBJ2-2; possible D gene TRBD1, 6 bases. The V gene's germline CDR1 is MRHNA and CDR2 SNTAGT. This CDR3 region has 16 residues. Between the trimmed V and J ends, which lost 2 bases and 6 bases, there was a span of 16 bases. CDR3 sequence: CASSDDVGQGPGELFF. DNA of the CDR3: TGTGCCAGCAGTGACGATGTGGGACAAGGCCCCGGGGAGCTGTTTTTT.

This clone is judged medium-sized (0.01 to 0.1%). This rearrangement joins TRBV14 to TRBJ2-2, with 9 bases lining up with TRBD2. Germline V gene data show CDR1 as SGHDN and CDR2 as FVKESK. With V trimmed by 2 bases and J by 5 bases, 6 bases remained unmatched. The CDR3 runs 16 residues. CDR3 region: CASSQLREGRTGELFF. CDR3 nucleotides: TGTGCCAGCAGCCAATTGCGGGAGGGCCGGACCGGGGAGCTGTTTTTT.

This clone was seen a handful of times. The chain uses TRBV6-5 and TRBJ2-7; the D gene is possibly TRBD1 (6 bases). The CDR3 extends over 13 amino acids. Germline CDR1 MNHEY, CDR2 SVGAGI. V was shortened by 2 bases and J by 1 base, with 6 bases between the two germline ends. The CDR3 sequence: CASSYRGSYEQYF. In DNA, the CDR3 is TGTGCCAGCAGTTACAGGGGGTCCTACGAGCAGTACTTC.

The CDR3: CASSATSEQFF. The CDR3 coding sequence is TGTGCCAGCAGCGCCACTAGCGAGCAGTTCTTC. The genes are TRBV9 and TRBJ2-1; D may be TRBD2 (6 bases). CDR3 length: 11 residues. V lost 3 bases and J 10 bases, leaving 8 bases between the germline ends. Germline V gene sequence: CDR1 SGDLS, CDR2 YYNGEE.

The chain has TRBV3-1 and TRBJ1-2, with 7 bases aligning to TRBD1. This CDR3 contains 15 residues. CDR1 is LGHDT and CDR2 is YNNKEL in the germline V gene (reference sequence). Trimming removed 0 bases from V and 4 bases from J; junction bases left unmatched: 5. The CDR3 sequence: CASSQDRDRVYGYTF. The DNA of the CDR3 is TGTGCCAGCAGCCAAGATAGGGACAGAGTCTATGGCTACACCTTC.

The chain employs TRBV5-4 and TRBJ2-7, with 7 bases matching TRBD1. Germline trimming cut 4 bases from V and 1 base from J; bases unmatched to any gene: 11. Germline loops: CDR1 SGHNT, CDR2 YYREEE (reference sequence). This CDR3 contains 16 residues. In nucleotides, the CDR3 is TGTGCCAGCAGCCCCCCCCCGGGACAGTCATCCTACGAGCAGTACTTC. It specifies CASSPPPGQSSYEQYF.

This clone was picked up many times. J is TRBJ2-2 and V is TRBV10-3; 15 nucleotides match TRBD2. Germline CDR1 and CDR2: ENHRY and SYGVKD. With V trimmed by 10 bases and J by 4 bases, 4 bases remained unmatched. There are 15 residues in the CDR3. The CDR3 loop reads CATRGLAGGTGELFF. CDR3 nucleotide sequence: TGTGCCACCCGGGGACTAGCGGGAGGCACCGGGGAGCTGTTTTTT.

J is TRBJ2-1 and V is TRBV20-1, with D unclear. Deletions cut 7 bases from V and 0 bases from J, with 10 bases between. CDR3 size: 13 residues. Germline-derived CDR1 and CDR2 are DFQATT and SNEGSKA (reference sequence). As DNA, the CDR3 is TGCAGTGTCGGGCAGTCCTCCTACAATGAGCAGTTCTTC. Amino acids: CSVGQSSYNEQFF.

This clone was seen at least ten times. This chain joins TRBV10-3 and TRBJ2-4; 8 bases align to TRBD1. With 2 bases clipped from V and 9 bases from J, the junction kept 6 bases outside the gene matches. Germline CDR1 is ENHRY and CDR2 is SYGVKD. The CDR3 contains 14 residues. CDR3 loop: CAISERQGRSIQYF. The CDR3 DNA is TGTGCCATCAGTGAGAGACAGGGGCGGTCCATTCAGTACTTC.

This clone has ten or more counts. V usage is TRBV20-1 and J usage is TRBJ2-3; D might be TRBD1 (5 bases). The germline V gene encodes CDR1 DFQATT and CDR2 SNEGSKA (reference sequence). Trimming took off 4 bases at V and 2 bases at J, with 16 bases between the two ends. The CDR3 loop spans 15 amino acids. The CDR3 bases are TGCAGTGCTATATTCAGGGTATTGACCACAGATACGCAGTATTTT. It translates to CSAIFRVLTTDTQYF.

By share, this clone ranks as medium-sized. This chain uses TRBV20-1 with TRBJ1-2, with D tentatively TRBD1 (6 bases). The CDR3 runs to 15 residues. CDR1 is DFQATT and CDR2 is SNEGSKA in the germline V gene (reference sequence). As DNA, the CDR3 is TGCAACGCCTGGGGGGGGGACATCGAGGGATATGGCTACACCTTC. Translated, it gives CNAWGGDIEGYGYTF.

This clone was detected many times. This chain uses TRBV10-3 with TRBJ1-6; no clear D. CDR3 length: 15 residues. Germline V gene sequence: CDR1 ENHRY, CDR2 SYGVKD. V was trimmed by 2 bases and J by 9 bases, leaving 14 bases between them. This CDR3 reads CAISEPDSLGSPLHF. The CDR3 DNA follows: TGTGCCATCAGTGAGCCGGACTCCTTGGGTTCACCCCTCCACTTT.

V and J are TRBV3-1 and TRBJ1-5; TRBD1 matches at 9 bases. Germline CDR1 LGHDT, CDR2 YNNKEL (reference sequence). There are 14 residues in the CDR3. With 1 base clipped from V and 7 bases from J, the junction kept 2 bases outside the gene matches. CDR3 in amino acids: CASSQGTGAQPQHF. CDR3 DNA sequence: TGTGCCAGCAGCCAAGGGACAGGGGCACAGCCCCAGCATTTT. The whole variable domain, filled in from reference TRBV3-1 and TRBJ1-5, reads DTAVSQTPKYLVTQMGNDKSIKCEQNLGHDTMYWYKQDSKKFLKIMFSYNNKELIINETVPNRFSPKSPDKAHLNLHINSLELGDSAVYFCASSQGTGAQPQHFGDGTRLSIL.

This clone was found many times. The chain joins TRBV14 to TRBJ2-1; D possibly corresponds to TRBD2 (6 bases). Per germline, CDR1 SGHDN and CDR2 FVKESK. The V and J ends lost 1 base and 5 bases respectively, with 15 bases between them. The CDR3 length is 16 residues. Here the CDR3 DNA reads TGTGCCAGCAGCCAAGTCCCGGGACTGAAGAACAATGAGCAGTTCTTC. Residues: CASSQVPGLKNNEQFF.

There are many counts of this clone. The chain recombines TRBV7-9 with TRBJ1-4, with D perhaps TRBD1 (6 bases). Deletions cut 8 bases from V and 6 bases from J, with 19 bases between. CDR3 size: 15 residues. Germline V lookup: CDR1 SEHNR, CDR2 FQNEAQ (reference sequence). In DNA form, the CDR3 reads TGTGCCAGCGGGGGGGCCCCGAAGTTGGATGAAAAACTGTTTTTT. The encoded protein is CASGGAPKLDEKLFF.

This clone has just a few counts. It is likely a read error, because the conserved phenylalanine at the end of the CDR3 is missing. V usage is TRBV6-1 and J usage is TRBJ1-2; TRBD1 is a possible D gene (6 bases). CDR3 length: 12 residues. V lost 11 bases and J 8 bases, leaving 18 bases between the germline ends. Looked up from germline, CDR1 is MNHNS and CDR2 is SASEGT. The DNA for the CDR3 is TGTGCCGCAACGACAGGAATCGGCGGCTACACCCTC. Protein: CAATTGIGGYTL.